This is a list of T cell receptor beta chains from one sample in a study of cytomegalovirus exposure and HLA in healthy donors. The protocol was immunoSEQ multiplex PCR, while the TCRdb copy is restricted to in-frame clones and leaves out a portion. This table holds around 230,000 clones, 70% to 90% found once. Sequencing used PBMCs. The source of these receptors is a woman aged 25 to 45 in good health and CMV-seropositive. Both conserved end residues are part of each CDR3. The D gene is left open where the match is weak. Clone size appears in some rows only: once, few, many, or a class for an expanded clone.

j_gene,v_gene,abundance,len,d_gene,CDR3aa,CDR3nt
TRBJ2-3,TRBV11-3,NA,15,TRBD2,CASSPIAGGQDTQYF,TGTGCCAGCAGCCCAATAGCGGGAGGTCAAGATACGCAGTATTTT
TRBJ2-1,TRBV27,NA,15,TRBD1,CASSLFRQGDNEQFF,TGTGCCAGCAGTTTATTCCGGCAGGGGGACAACGAGCAGTTCTTC
TRBJ1-4,TRBV4-1,NA,15,TRBD1,CASSQGGTVNEKLFF,TGCGCCAGCAGCCAAGGGGGGACAGTAAATGAAAAACTGTTTTTT
TRBJ2-7,TRBV19,NA,15,TRBD2,CASKKREGGSYEQYF,TGTGCCAGTAAGAAGCGGGAGGGGGGGTCCTACGAGCAGTACTTC
TRBJ1-1,TRBV19,NA,16,NA,CASSPGVAYRATEAFF,TGTGCCAGTAGTCCCGGCGTGGCGTACAGGGCCACTGAAGCTTTCTTT
TRBJ2-5,TRBV25-1,NA,14,TRBD2,CASSAGGGEETQYF,TGTGCCAGCAGTGCGGGAGGGGGGGAAGAGACCCAGTACTTC
TRBJ1-3,TRBV5-1,NA,15,NA,CASSLAPQGGNTIYF,TGCGCCAGCAGCTTGGCCCCACAGGGAGGAAACACCATATATTTT
TRBJ2-1,TRBV7-9,NA,17,TRBD2,CASSGAGLAATYNEQFF,TGTGCCAGCAGCGGTGCGGGACTAGCGGCCACCTACAATGAGCAGTTCTTC
TRBJ1-1,TRBV20-1,few,11,NA,CSAQGNTEAFF,TGCAGTGCTCAGGGGAACACTGAAGCTTTCTTT
TRBJ2-1,TRBV12-2,NA,18,NA,CASRLGVFGTRPYNEQFF,TGTGCAAGTCGCTTAGGGGTATTCGGGACTAGGCCCTACAATGAGCAGTTCTTC
TRBJ1-5,TRBV7-9,NA,14,NA,CASSQGGVSQPQHF,TGTGCCAGCAGCCAAGGCGGGGTTTCTCAGCCCCAGCATTTT
TRBJ2-2,TRBV7-8,NA,17,TRBD2,CASSPPLWLAGAGELFF,TGTGCCAGCAGCCCGCCACTTTGGCTAGCGGGAGCCGGGGAGCTGTTTTTT
TRBJ1-2,TRBV5-1,few,13,NA,CASSLQANYGYTF,TGCGCCAGCAGCCTACAGGCTAACTATGGCTACACCTTC
TRBJ2-2,TRBV7-6,NA,15,TRBD2,CASSPGLGEERELFF,TGTGCCAGCAGCCCCGGACTAGGGGAGGAACGGGAGCTGTTTTTT
TRBJ2-1,TRBV2,NA,16,NA,CASSDDTLTSYNEQFF,TGTGCCAGCAGTGACGATACACTAACCTCCTACAATGAGCAGTTCTTC
TRBJ2-3,TRBV27,NA,17,TRBD2,CASGEHGTSGGTDTQYF,TGTGCCAGCGGGGAACACGGGACTAGCGGGGGCACAGATACGCAGTATTTT
TRBJ1-2,TRBV30,NA,15,TRBD1,CAWSGNRGQAPRYTF,TGTGCCTGGAGTGGCAATAGGGGACAGGCCCCCCGCTACACCTTC
TRBJ2-3,TRBV27,NA,14,NA,CASSLGAGSDTQYF,TGTGCCAGCAGTTTGGGCGCGGGTTCAGATACGCAGTATTTT